This TCR beta chain originates from a study of CD8+CD57+ T cells in acquired aplastic anemia. V lost 1 base and J 0 bases, leaving 13 bases between the germline ends. The CDR3 spans 16 residues. The germline CDR1 and CDR2 sequences are SEHNR and FQNEAQ (reference sequence). Genomic DNA served as template for TCR beta VDJ and CDR3 profiling. TCRdb reanalysed the reads using MiXCR and keeps one entry per CDR3 protein. The table includes hundreds of thousands of distinct CDR3 sequences, about a third detected once. Individuals selected for sequencing had exhibited CD8+CD57+ cell expansion on flow cytometry. Sampling of blood occurred while the patients had still received no therapy. Study-wide results and caveats: About 30 CD8+ CDR3 sequences occurred in both the patients and the controls. Between the patient and control groups, CD8+ Simpson's diversity did not differ significantly.

This clonotype was found many times. Antigen: not known. V usage is TRBV7-9 and J usage is TRBJ2-7, with D possibly being TRBD1 or TRBD2 (5 bases each). Input material: sorted CD4+, CD8+, or CD8+CD57+ T cells (not recorded which) from PBMCs. This receptor was taken from a human donor with aplastic anemia. This CDR3 is CASSLGSRGTSYEQYF. The CDR3 nucleotides are TGTGCCAGCAGCTTAGGTAGTAGAGGGACCTCCTACGAGCAGTACTTC.